This T cell receptor beta chain was retrieved from a study of blood T cell repertoires in COVID-19. The CDR3 is made up of 17 amino acids. V shed 4 bases, J shed 1 base, and the junction held 6 bases outside the gene matches. Germline loops: CDR1 SGHRS, CDR2 YFSETQ. Measured with immunoSEQ multiplex PCR; TCRdb has only the in-frame clones, and not every one. The table shows more than 90,000 clones, with around 83% occurring only once. The TCR comes from a man aged 35-49 years with acute or convalescent COVID-19. Sequences were obtained from peripheral blood. The V call is TRBV5-1, the J call TRBJ1-6; TRBD1 agrees at 9 bases. The DNA for the CDR3 is TGCGCCAGCAGCCCGACAGGGGGTTGGTCCTATAATTCACCCCTCCACTTT. Protein sequence: CASSPTGGWSYNSPLHF.